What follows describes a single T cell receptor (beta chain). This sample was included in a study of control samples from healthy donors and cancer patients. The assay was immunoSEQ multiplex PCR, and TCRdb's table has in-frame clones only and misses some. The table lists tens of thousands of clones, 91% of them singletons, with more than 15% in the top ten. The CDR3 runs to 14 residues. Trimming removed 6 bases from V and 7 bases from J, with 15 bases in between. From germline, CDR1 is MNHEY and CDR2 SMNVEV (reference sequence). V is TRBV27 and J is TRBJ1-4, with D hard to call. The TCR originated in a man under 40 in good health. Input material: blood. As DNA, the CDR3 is TGTGCCAGCAGGAAACATGCTCTCGGTGAAAAACTGTTTTTT. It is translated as CASRKHALGEKLFF. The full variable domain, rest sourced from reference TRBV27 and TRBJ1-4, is EAQVTQNPRYLITVTGKKLTVTCSQNMNHEYMSWYRQDPGLGLRQIYYSMNVEVTDKGDVPEGYKVSRKEKRNFPLILESPSPNQTSLYFCASRKHALGEKLFFGSGTQLSVL.